A single sample gave rise to the 30 T cell receptor beta chains below, sequenced in a study of T-cell reconstitution after alpha-beta-depleted transplantation in children. The TCRbeta library incorporated unique molecular identifiers. TCRdb independently ran MiXCR on the PCR reads; one entry per CDR3 protein. Found here are more than 2,500 distinct CDR3 sequences, 28% of them singletons; the top ten hold around 67%. The source was PBMCs, mostly from graft donor cells, collected 60 days after TCRalphabeta/CD19-depleted stem cell transplant. These TCRs come from a male patient aged 2 to 10 who had a stem cell transplant for acute myeloid leukemia, so the T cells may come from the graft donor.

Remarks on this clonotype: It may be a read error: a sequence one base away is much more abundant. The V gene is TRBV11-1, the J gene TRBJ1-2, with a weak D call TRBD1 (5 bases). Germline CDR1 SGHAT, CDR2 FQDESV (reference sequence). This CDR3 is built from 18 residues. DNA for the CDR3: TGTGCCAGCAGATTAGGGGAAGTACTCGCCAACCACAACTATGGCTACACCTTC. Its translation is CASRLGEVLANHNYGYTF.

At least ten counts were recorded for this clonotype. CDR3 bases: TGCGCCAGCAGCCCCCGTTTCGGACCCGAGCGGCCCCAGCATTTT. This gives the protein CASSPRFGPERPQHF. V gene TRBV4-1 combines with J gene TRBJ1-5; D remains ambiguous. The germline V and J ends were trimmed by 4 bases and 9 bases, with 19 bases remaining between them. The length of the CDR3 is 15 residues. Per the germline V gene, CDR1 is MGHRA and CDR2 is YSYEKL.

This clonotype has ten or more counts. The chain employs TRBV14 and TRBJ1-6; TRBD1 matches 9 bases. The CDR3 runs to 17 residues. The V segment lost 4 bases and the J segment 5 bases; nucleotides outside the gene matches: 9. Germline V gene lookup returns CDR1 SGHDN and CDR2 FVKESK. CDR3 sequence reads: CASSRGTGWTDNSPLHF. The CDR3 DNA is TGTGCCAGCAGCCGGGGGACAGGGTGGACGGATAATTCACCCCTCCACTTT. Drawing the rest from reference TRBV14 and TRBJ1-6, the complete variable domain is EAGVTQFPSHSVIEKGQTVTLRCDPISGHDNLYWYRRVMGKEIKFLLHFVKESKQDESGMPNNRFLAERTGGTYSTLKVQPAELEDSGVYFCASSRGTGWTDNSPLHFGNGTRLTVT.

Note on this clonotype: One end of the junction fails to match germline, which may point to a read error. The chain links TRBV4-2 to TRBJ2-1; D uncertain. Germline assignment: CDR1 LGHNA and CDR2 YNFKEQ. There are 15 residues in the CDR3. Written as DNA, the CDR3 is TGTGCCATCAGCCATGGGCCCCTGTCCTACAATGAGCAGTTCTTC. Its translation is CAISHGPLSYNEQFF.

The chain carries TRBV12-3 or TRBV12-4 and TRBJ1-4; D is uncertain. CDR3 size: 13 residues. V was cut by 4 bases and J by 3 bases, with 6 bases left in between. The CDR3 loop reads CASSSFSNEKLFF. The CDR3 coding sequence is TGTGCCAGCAGTTCGTTTTCTAATGAAAAACTGTTTTTT.

J is TRBJ2-3 and V is TRBV3-1; TRBD2 aligns across 11 bases. The CDR3 is 17 amino acids. Trimming cost V 11 bases and J 4 bases; bases outside gene matches: 17. Germline assignment: CDR1 LGHDT and CDR2 YNNKEL (reference sequence). For the CDR3, the DNA is TGTGCCTCCTCCAAGCAGGTCCTAGCGGGGGGTTCAGATACGCAGTATTTT. Translating gives CASSKQVLAGGSDTQYF.

The rearrangement uses TRBV9 and TRBJ1-5; 8 nucleotides agree with TRBD1. The CDR3 is 15 residues long. With V trimmed by 0 bases and J by 3 bases, 2 bases remained unmatched. The germline CDR1 and CDR2 sequences are SGDLS and YYNGEE. In DNA form, the CDR3 reads TGTGCCAGCAGCGTAGGGACAGGGACCAATCAGCCCCAGCATTTT. Amino acids: CASSVGTGTNQPQHF.

This clonotype was seen ten or more times. The rearrangement uses TRBV5-1 and TRBJ2-7; D assignment may be TRBD1 or TRBD2 (5 bases each). V lost 3 bases and J 5 bases, leaving 15 bases between the germline ends. This CDR3 has 14 amino acids. Germline CDR1 reads SGHRS; CDR2 reads YFSETQ. The CDR3 DNA reads TGCGCCAGCAGCTACGGGACGAAAGGCGACGAGCAGTACGTC. It encodes CASSYGTKGDEQYV.

This clonotype occurred many times. V and J are TRBV7-6 and TRBJ2-5, with 8 bases lining up with TRBD2. Germline V gene sequence: CDR1 SGHVS, CDR2 FNYEAQ. V shed 4 bases, J shed 3 bases, and the junction held 7 bases outside the gene matches. There are 15 residues in the CDR3. CDR3 in DNA: TGTGCCAGCAGCTGGCGACTAGCGAGTAAAGAGACCCAGTACTTC. Amino acid sequence: CASSWRLASKETQYF. Using reference TRBV7-6 and TRBJ2-5 for the parts outside the CDR3, the full variable domain is GAGVSQSPRYKVTKRGQDVALRCDPISGHVSLYWYRQALGQGPEFLTYFNYEAQQDKSGLPNDRFSAERPEGSISTLTIQRTEQRDSAMYRCASSWRLASKETQYFGPGTRLLVL.

The gene calls are TRBV5-8 and TRBJ1-4; TRBD1 matches 7 bases. Germline CDR1 reads SGHTS; CDR2 reads YDEGEE. Trimming cost V 2 bases and J 10 bases; bases outside gene matches: 14. This CDR3 has 16 residues. The CDR3 DNA is TGTGCCAGCAGCTTCACTCCGGGACAGAGAGATGGAAAACTGTTTTTT. Its translation: CASSFTPGQRDGKLFF. The complete variable domain, with remaining parts taken from reference TRBV5-8 and TRBJ1-4, reads EAGVTQSPTHLIKTRGQQATLRCSPISGHTSVYWYQQALGLGLQFLLWYDEGEERNRGNFPPRFSGRQFPNYSSELNVNALELEDSALYLCASSFTPGQRDGKLFFGSGTQLSVL.

This clonotype was detected many times. The V gene is TRBV12-3 or TRBV12-4, the J gene TRBJ1-5, with D perhaps TRBD1 (6 bases). Trimming pared 5 bases from V and 7 bases from J, leaving 12 bases between. The CDR3 runs to 13 residues. The CDR3 here is CASSRQVGQPQHF. The CDR3 bases are TGTGCCAGCAGTCGACAGGTAGGGCAGCCCCAGCATTTT.

The chain links TRBV4-3 to TRBJ2-7; no clear D gene. Trimming took off 0 bases at V and 4 bases at J, with 13 bases between the two ends. The CDR3 length is 15 residues. CDR1 is LGHNA and CDR2 is YSLEER in the germline V gene. CDR3 nucleotide sequence: TGCGCCAGCAGCCAAGAGCGGACGCCTGGTTACGAGCAGTACTTC. Protein sequence: CASSQERTPGYEQYF.

This clonotype was recorded many times. The rearrangement joins TRBV11-2 to TRBJ2-1, with D possibly TRBD2 on 6 matching bases. Germline CDR1 SGHAT, CDR2 FQNNGV. This CDR3 is 17 amino acids long. The ends were cut back, 2 bases at V and 2 bases at J, with 16 bases in the middle. For the CDR3, the DNA is TGTGCCAGCAGCTTAACCCCCGTAGCGGTTACCTACAATGAGCAGTTCTTC. This translates into CASSLTPVAVTYNEQFF.

This clonotype came up many times. The chain joins TRBV4-1 to TRBJ2-3; 13 nucleotides match TRBD2. Per the germline V gene, CDR1 is MGHRA and CDR2 is YSYEKL. V shed 6 bases, J shed 0 bases, and the junction held 3 bases outside the gene matches. The CDR3 consists of 16 residues. The CDR3 region is CASRPTSGRSTDTQYF. CDR3 nucleotides: TGCGCCAGCAGGCCGACTAGCGGGAGGAGCACAGATACGCAGTATTTT.

This clonotype has ten or more counts. The V gene is TRBV7-9, the J gene TRBJ2-2; D may be TRBD2 (5 bases). The CDR3 is 16 amino acids. CDR1 and CDR2 (germline): SEHNR, FQNEAQ (reference sequence). Trimming took 5 bases from V and 5 from J, leaving 18 bases between them. CDR3 sequence: CASSPDPRLATGELFF. In nucleotides, the CDR3 is TGTGCCAGCAGCCCGGATCCTCGGCTAGCTACCGGGGAGCTGTTTTTT.

This clonotype has a count of ten or more. The CDR3 DNA reads TGCAGTGCTAGAGATCCGGGACAGGGTTTTGAAAAACTGTTTTTT. This encodes CSARDPGQGFEKLFF. The V and J genes are TRBV20-1 and TRBJ1-4; TRBD1 matches 9 bases. The V and J ends lost 0 bases and 7 bases, in that order; junction bases with no gene match: 6. Germline values: CDR1 DFQATT, CDR2 SNEGSKA (reference sequence). CDR3 length: 15 residues.

This clonotype showed up many times. The V gene is TRBV5-1, the J gene TRBJ2-5; D gene uncertain. CDR1 and CDR2 (germline): SGHRS, YFSETQ. The germline V and J ends were trimmed by 0 bases and 1 base, with 7 bases remaining between them. The CDR3 is made up of 14 amino acids. CDR3 amino acids: CASSLDRIQETQYF. The CDR3 nucleotides are TGCGCCAGCAGCTTGGACAGAATCCAAGAGACCCAGTACTTC.

This clonotype appeared many times. The chain recombines TRBV7-9 with TRBJ1-3, with D unresolved. The CDR3 loop spans 13 amino acids. Trimming took off 3 bases at V and 8 bases at J, with 11 bases between the two ends. CDR1 and CDR2 (germline): SEHNR, FQNEAQ (reference sequence). DNA for the CDR3: TGTGCCAGCAGCTTTATTGCTACGGACACCATATATTTT. As protein: CASSFIATDTIYF. Variable domain in full (rest from reference TRBV7-9 and TRBJ1-3): DTGVSQNPRHKITKRGQNVTFRCDPISEHNRLYWYRQTLGQGPEFLTYFQNEAQLEKSRLLSDRFSAERPKGSFSTLEIQRTEQGDSAMYLCASSFIATDTIYFGEGSWLTVV.

This clonotype was counted ten times or more. This sequence joins TRBV5-1 and TRBJ2-3; 11 bases match TRBD2. The CDR3 has 14 residues. CDR1 and CDR2 (germline): SGHRS, YFSETQ. Germline trimming cut 6 bases from V and 7 bases from J; bases unmatched to any gene: 7. CDR3 DNA sequence: TGCGCCAGCACCCTAGCGGGAGGATTGAATACGCAGTATTTT. This gives the protein CASTLAGGLNTQYF.

This clonotype was found once. V gene TRBV20-1 combines with J gene TRBJ1-1; D not certain. The CDR3 spans 16 residues. V was shortened by 0 bases and J by 1 base, with 15 bases between the two germline ends. Germline V gene sequence: CDR1 DFQATT, CDR2 SNEGSKA (reference sequence). CDR3 loop: CSARDAVLGRNTEAFF. As DNA, the CDR3 is TGCAGTGCTAGAGACGCCGTATTGGGCAGGAACACTGAAGCTTTCTTT.

This CDR3 is CASSRPGARLTEAFF. The CDR3 DNA sequence: TGTGCCAGCAGCCGCCCAGGGGCCAGGCTCACTGAAGCTTTCTTT. The chain recombines TRBV4-2 with TRBJ1-1, with D possibly being TRBD1 (6 bases). CDR1 and CDR2 (germline): LGHNA, YNFKEQ. This CDR3 spans 15 amino acids. With 4 bases removed from V and 4 bases from J, the gap between germline ends came to 16 bases.

The rearrangement uses TRBV6-2 or TRBV6-3 and TRBJ2-3, with TRBD2 matching 8 bases. The CDR3 is 14 amino acids. Germline CDR1 is MNHEY and CDR2 is SVGEGT. J was trimmed by 4 bases and V by 2 bases; bases with no gene match: 2. The CDR3 reads CASSYAGGADTQYF. The CDR3 DNA reads TGTGCCAGCAGTTACGCCGGGGGGGCAGATACGCAGTATTTT.

About this clonotype: A much bigger clone sits one base away, suggesting this may be a read error. V gene TRBV7-9 combines with J gene TRBJ2-4; D remains unclear. This CDR3 is 13 amino acids long. Trimming removed 5 bases at V and 1 base at J, with 6 bases between. Germline CDR1 SEHNR, CDR2 FQNEAQ (reference sequence). The CDR3 DNA reads as TGTGCCAGCAGCCTGTGGGCCAAAAACATTCAGTACTTC. Translation gives CASSLWAKNIQYF.

This clonotype has only a few counts. This chain links TRBV7-9 with TRBJ2-5, with 8 nucleotides matching TRBD2. Germline values: CDR1 SEHNR, CDR2 FQNEAQ (reference sequence). The CDR3 contains 14 residues. J gave up 1 base and V 5 bases, and 3 bases lay outside the gene matches. The chain's CDR3 is CASSILAVQETQYF. The CDR3 DNA is TGTGCCAGCAGCATACTAGCGGTCCAAGAGACCCAGTACTTC.

In its sample, this clonotype is medium-sized. The chain has TRBV6-5 and TRBJ2-3, with TRBD2 identical over 8 bases. Germline CDR1 reads MNHEY; CDR2 reads SVGAGI. CDR3 length equals 14 residues. V shed 7 bases, J shed 6 bases, and the junction held 9 bases outside the gene matches. CDR3 sequence reads: CASNPGGALDTQYF. In nucleotides, the CDR3 is TGTGCCAGCAATCCCGGGGGGGCCCTTGATACGCAGTATTTT.

This rearrangement joins TRBV19 to TRBJ1-2, with a tentative D call TRBD1 (6 bases). Trimming removed 4 bases at V and 1 base at J, with 13 bases between. The germline V gene encodes CDR1 LNHDA and CDR2 SQIVND (reference sequence). The CDR3 contains 15 residues. Here the CDR3 reads CASSTQGTFNYGYTF. DNA of the CDR3: TGTGCCAGTAGTACACAGGGCACTTTTAACTATGGCTACACCTTC.

The chain recombines TRBV6-5 with TRBJ2-6; D not resolved. The CDR3 covers 14 residues. V was shortened by 4 bases and J by 0 bases, with 4 bases between the two germline ends. Germline V gene sequence: CDR1 MNHEY, CDR2 SVGAGI. The CDR3 DNA is TGTGCCAGCAGTTGGGGCTCTGGGGCCAACGTCCTGACTTTC. It specifies CASSWGSGANVLTF.

This clonotype was found many times. The genes are TRBV18 and TRBJ2-2; D is unresolved. Germline loops: CDR1 KGHSH, CDR2 LQKENI. This CDR3 region has 14 residues. The V and J ends lost 1 base and 5 bases respectively, with 8 bases between them. The CDR3, as DNA: TGTGCCAGCTCACCACGCGAGGAGACCGGGGAGCTGTTTTTT. Its protein is CASSPREETGELFF.

This clonotype is judged medium-sized. V and J are TRBV6-5 and TRBJ2-2; TRBD2 aligns across 8 bases. The germline CDR1 and CDR2 sequences are MNHEY and SVGAGI. After removal of 7 bases from V and 3 bases from J, the junction contained 10 bases not matched to a gene. The CDR3 length is 16 residues. The CDR3 spells CASTLSGVGDTGELFF. The DNA of the CDR3 is TGTGCCAGCACTCTTAGCGGGGTCGGGGACACCGGGGAGCTGTTTTTT.

The chain combines TRBV20-1 with TRBJ1-4, with D perhaps TRBD1 (5 bases). Germline V gives CDR1 DFQATT, CDR2 SNEGSKA (reference sequence). Trimming took off 4 bases at V and 10 bases at J, with 13 bases between the two ends. CDR3 length equals 12 residues. The CDR3: CSAKKAGRKLFF. CDR3 in DNA: TGCAGTGCTAAGAAAGCGGGGCGAAAACTGTTTTTT.